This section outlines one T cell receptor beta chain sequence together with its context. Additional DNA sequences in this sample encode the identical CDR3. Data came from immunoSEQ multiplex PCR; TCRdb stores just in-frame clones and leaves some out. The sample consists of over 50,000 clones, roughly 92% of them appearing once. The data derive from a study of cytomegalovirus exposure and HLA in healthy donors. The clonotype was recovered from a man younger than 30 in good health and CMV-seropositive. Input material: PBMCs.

The CDR3 bases are TGTGCCAGCGTTACAACCAGACGGGTGGGTCGGGAGACCCAGTACTTC. This encodes CASVTTRRVGRETQYF. The rearrangement uses TRBV2 and TRBJ2-5; D is undetermined. Trimming left V 8 bases short and J 5 bases short, with 24 bases between. CDR1 SNHLY and CDR2 FYNNEI come from the germline V gene. This CDR3 region has 16 residues.